This entry lists 18 T cell receptor beta chains sequenced from one sample in a study of T cell changes during pregnancy in multiple sclerosis. Only in-frame clones appear in the TCRdb table, and some are missing; sequencing was by immunoSEQ multiplex PCR. The top ten clones hold 2% to 2.5% of a sample with about 47,000 clones, more than 85% of them seen once. Sequenced material: peripheral blood, taken in the third trimester of pregnancy. The receptors stem from a female donor with multiple sclerosis, enrolled in a pregnancy study.

The V gene is TRBV6-5, the J gene TRBJ2-5; TRBD1 aligns across 8 bases. The germline gives CDR1 MNHEY, CDR2 SVGAGI. Trimming cost V 6 bases and J 5 bases; bases outside gene matches: 8. The CDR3 totals 14 residues. This chain's CDR3 is CASSLGQGEETQYF. The DNA for the CDR3 is TGTGCCAGCAGCCTCGGACAGGGTGAGGAGACCCAGTACTTC.

CDR3 residues: CASSQDRGVARTQYF. CDR3 nucleotides: TGTGCCAGCAGCCAAGATCGTGGTGTCGCGAGGACCCAGTACTTC. The chain couples TRBV14 to TRBJ2-5; D not resolved. There are 15 residues in the CDR3. V was trimmed by 0 bases and J by 7 bases, leaving 15 bases between them. CDR1 and CDR2 from the germline V gene are SGHDN and FVKESK.

The chain has TRBV6-5 and TRBJ2-2; D gene ambiguous. The germline gives CDR1 MNHEY, CDR2 SVGAGI. The CDR3 has 13 residues. With 7 bases removed from V and 5 bases from J, the gap between germline ends came to 11 bases. The CDR3 spells CASIAPETGELFF. The CDR3 region has the DNA TGTGCCAGCATCGCGCCGGAGACCGGGGAGCTGTTTTTT.

V and J are TRBV11-2 and TRBJ2-7; TRBD2 matches at 8 bases. CDR3 length: 17 amino acids. CDR1 SGHAT and CDR2 FQNNGV come from the germline V gene. V gave up 3 bases and J gave up 1 base; unmatched junction bases: 11. The CDR3 DNA is TGTGCCAGCAGCTTCCTTACTATAGCGGGGAAATCCTACGAGCAGTACTTC. This gives the protein CASSFLTIAGKSYEQYF.

The chain recombines TRBV18 with TRBJ2-3; D unresolved. This CDR3 spans 18 amino acids. Germline lookup yields CDR1 KGHSH and CDR2 LQKENI. Trimming shortened V by 8 bases and J by 1 base, and 25 bases separated the two germline ends. The CDR3 reads CASETRRVVWWGTDTQYF. For the CDR3, the DNA is TGTGCCAGCGAAACACGACGGGTGGTTTGGTGGGGCACAGATACGCAGTATTTT.

This clone was detected only a few times. The V and J genes are TRBV29-1 and TRBJ2-2, with D maybe TRBD2 (6 bases). Between the trimmed V and J ends, which lost 7 bases and 6 bases, there was a span of 12 bases. Germline V gene sequence: CDR1 SQVTM, CDR2 ANQGSEA. The CDR3 covers 12 residues. The CDR3 DNA sequence: TGCAGCGGACTAGGGGTTGCCGGGGAGCTGTTTTTT. Its translation: CSGLGVAGELFF.

The rearrangement uses TRBV7-9 and TRBJ2-1, with unresolved D. The germline gives CDR1 SEHNR, CDR2 FQNEAQ (reference sequence). CDR3 length equals 14 residues. V lost 7 bases to trimming and J lost 3 bases, with 13 bases between them. The CDR3 reads CASMTFLGYNEQFF. The CDR3 DNA sequence: TGTGCCAGCATGACATTTCTGGGCTACAATGAGCAGTTCTTC.

The CDR3: CASSREGSGQETQYF. In DNA form, the CDR3 reads TGTGCCAGTAGTAGGGAGGGCTCGGGGCAAGAGACCCAGTACTTC. This chain connects TRBV19 to TRBJ2-5; 7 bases line up with TRBD2. Trimming took 4 bases from V and 2 from J; bases not matched to a gene: 7. From germline, CDR1 is LNHDA and CDR2 SQIVND (reference sequence). The CDR3 covers 15 residues. The full variable domain, completed using reference TRBV19 and TRBJ2-5, is DGGITQSPKYLFRKEGQNVTLSCEQNLNHDAMYWYRQDPGQGLRLIYYSQIVNDFQKGDIAEGYSVSREKKESFPLTVTSAQKNPTAFYLCASSREGSGQETQYFGPGTRLLVL.

The chain recombines TRBV28 with TRBJ2-1; 11 bases line up with TRBD2. The CDR3 loop spans 16 amino acids. Looked up from germline, CDR1 is MDHEN and CDR2 is SYDVKM. V was pared by 5 bases and J by 5 bases, with 8 bases of the junction left unmatched. CDR3 sequence: CASSPHSGRAHNEQFF. For the CDR3, the DNA is TGTGCCAGCAGTCCCCATAGCGGGAGGGCCCACAATGAGCAGTTCTTC.

This chain connects TRBV5-1 to TRBJ2-5, with 8 bases lining up with TRBD1. The CDR3 is 15 amino acids. Germline lookup yields CDR1 SGHRS and CDR2 YFSETQ. The V gene end was trimmed by 4 bases and the J gene end by 5 bases; junction bases not matched to a gene: 10. CDR3 loop: CASSRQGQGGETQYF. Here the CDR3 DNA reads TGCGCCAGCAGCCGCCAAGGACAGGGCGGGGAGACCCAGTACTTC.

V usage is TRBV27 and J usage is TRBJ1-2; a possible D gene is TRBD1 (5 bases). The CDR3 loop spans 17 amino acids. Germline V lookup: CDR1 MNHEY, CDR2 SMNVEV (reference sequence). V was trimmed by 3 bases and J by 5 bases, leaving 22 bases between them. Written as DNA, the CDR3 is TGTGCCAGCAGTTTGATTTCGGCGGCAGGGCAGTTTTATGGCTACACCTTC. This codes for CASSLISAAGQFYGYTF.

This chain uses TRBV6-1 with TRBJ1-2; possible D gene TRBD1, 5 bases. The V gene lost 8 bases and the J gene lost 0 bases, with 10 bases spanning the gap. Germline V gives CDR1 MNHNS, CDR2 SASEGT. The CDR3 runs to 13 residues. CDR3 residues: CASRQLANYGYTF. The CDR3 DNA is TGTGCCAGCCGACAGCTCGCTAACTATGGCTACACCTTC.

This chain connects TRBV7-8 to TRBJ1-2; D may be TRBD1 (6 bases). The CDR3 has 15 amino acids. The V end lost 4 bases, the J end lost 3 bases, and 15 bases lay between the germline ends. Germline loops: CDR1 SGHVS, CDR2 FQNEAQ. The CDR3, as DNA: TGTGCCAGCAGCTCCCTGGGCAGGGGCGACTATGGCTACACCTTC. Residues: CASSSLGRGDYGYTF.

The sample holds a few counts of this clone. This chain uses TRBV4-3 with TRBJ2-1; TRBD1 aligns across 10 bases. The CDR3 contains 14 residues. CDR1 and CDR2 (germline): LGHNA, YSLEER. After removal of 2 bases from V and 6 bases from J, the junction contained 1 base not matched to a gene. The CDR3 protein is CASSQRTGGNEQFF. Written as DNA, the CDR3 is TGCGCCAGCAGCCAACGGACAGGGGGCAATGAGCAGTTCTTC.

The gene calls are TRBV28 and TRBJ1-6; TRBD1 agrees at 7 bases. This CDR3 contains 15 residues. The germline V gene encodes CDR1 MDHEN and CDR2 SYDVKM. Trimming removed 5 bases from V and 9 bases from J; junction bases left unmatched: 10. The CDR3: CASSPRTGRGSPLHF. The DNA for the CDR3 is TGTGCCAGCAGTCCGAGGACAGGACGCGGTTCACCCCTCCACTTT.

The rearrangement links TRBV27 to TRBJ2-1; 11 bases are a match to TRBD2. Germline lookup yields CDR1 MNHEY and CDR2 SMNVEV (reference sequence). The CDR3 has 15 residues. V trimming: 5 bases; J trimming: 8 bases; junction bases outside the gene matches: 8. CDR3 in DNA: TGTGCCAGCAGTAGGGCACTAGCGGGAGTCGATGAGCAGTTCTTC. Protein product: CASSRALAGVDEQFF.

This clone was found once. The chain carries TRBV10-2 and TRBJ1-3, with D unresolved. The CDR3 consists of 11 residues. Germline assignment: CDR1 WSHSY and CDR2 SAAADI. Trimming took 2 bases from V and 8 from J, leaving 4 bases between them. CDR3 protein: CASSEVDTIYF. CDR3 bases: TGCGCCAGCAGTGAGGTAGACACCATATATTTT.

V and J are TRBV19 and TRBJ2-7, with TRBD2 identical over 7 bases. Trimming took 2 bases from V and 3 from J; bases not matched to a gene: 7. Germline CDR1 LNHDA, CDR2 SQIVND (reference sequence). The CDR3 runs to 15 residues. CDR3 loop: CASSITGGGDYEQYF. DNA of the CDR3: TGTGCCAGTAGTATAACTGGGGGAGGGGACTACGAGCAGTACTTC.